The 18 T cell receptor beta chains listed next were all sequenced from one sample in a study of shared clonotypes between healthy human individuals. Method: immunoSEQ multiplex PCR; TCRdb's copy keeps in-frame clones and lacks some. The sample yields approximately 530,000 clones, approximately 94% seen once. Sequenced: naive CD4+ T cells sorted from blood. Subset noted: CD45RA+ positively selected. The receptors come from a woman in her twenties or thirties in good health.

This clone was counted between two and nine times. The rearrangement joins TRBV28 to TRBJ1-2, with D uncertain. In germline, CDR1 is MDHEN, CDR2 SYDVKM. The length of the CDR3 is 14 residues. Trimming took off 2 bases at V and 8 bases at J, with 15 bases between the two ends. CDR3 in DNA: TGTGCCAGCAGTTTAGACCCCACGGACTTCGGCTACACCTTC. This gives the protein CASSLDPTDFGYTF.

This clone was recorded once. The V call is TRBV6-5, the J call TRBJ2-5; D is unresolved. Germline-derived CDR1 and CDR2 are MNHEY and SVGAGI. The CDR3 is made up of 13 amino acids. The V and J ends lost 6 bases and 5 bases respectively, with 13 bases between them. In DNA form, the CDR3 reads TGTGCCAGCAGCCCTGCCGGCGCGGAGACCCAGTACTTC. It is translated as CASSPAGAETQYF.

The chain joins TRBV6-6 to TRBJ2-3, with TRBD2 as a possible D gene (6 bases). The CDR3 is 16 residues long. Per the germline V gene, CDR1 is MNHNY and CDR2 is SVGAGI (reference sequence). The germline V and J ends were trimmed by 2 bases and 0 bases, with 12 bases remaining between them. CDR3 DNA sequence: TGTGCCAGCAGTTACACCGGGACTGGGAGCACAGATACGCAGTATTTT. It encodes CASSYTGTGSTDTQYF.

The chain carries TRBV7-3 and TRBJ1-5; tentative D call: TRBD1 (5 bases). V lost 5 bases and J lost 5, with 13 bases in between. The CDR3 consists of 14 residues. Germline CDR1 and CDR2: SGHTA and FQGTGA. This CDR3 is CASSGSGWDQPQHF. CDR3 nucleotides: TGTGCCAGCAGCGGTTCAGGGTGGGATCAGCCCCAGCATTTT. Complete variable domain (other parts from reference TRBV7-3 and TRBJ1-5): GAGVSQTPSNKVTEKGKYVELRCDPISGHTALYWYRQSLGQGPEFLIYFQGTGAADDSGLPNDRFFAVRPEGSVSTLKIQRTERGDSAVYLCASSGSGWDQPQHFGDGTRLSIL.

The chain combines TRBV5-1 with TRBJ2-7; 9 nucleotides line up with TRBD2. The length of the CDR3 is 15 residues. Unmatched junction bases numbered 5, after V lost 4 bases and J lost 0 bases. CDR1 and CDR2 (germline): SGHRS, YFSETQ. DNA for the CDR3: TGCGCCAGCAGCCGCTTAGCGGGGGCCTCCTACGAGCAGTACTTC. Its protein product is CASSRLAGASYEQYF.

As regards this clone: This sample also contains other DNA sequences that code for the same CDR3. The rearrangement links TRBV28 to TRBJ1-2; TRBD1 might be the D (5 bases). V was trimmed by 5 bases and J by 4 bases, leaving 11 bases between them. The length of the CDR3 is 13 residues. Germline CDR1 reads MDHEN; CDR2 reads SYDVKM. The CDR3 here is CASSTGLSYGYTF. Here the CDR3 DNA reads TGTGCCAGCAGTACGGGACTGTCCTATGGCTACACCTTC.

This rearrangement joins TRBV5-1 to TRBJ2-3; D not resolved. CDR3 length: 14 amino acids. The germline gives CDR1 SGHRS, CDR2 YFSETQ. The germline V and J ends were trimmed by 6 bases and 0 bases, with 11 bases remaining between them. The CDR3 DNA is TGCGCCAGCACCAACGGCCCTAGCACAGATACGCAGTATTTT. Amino acid sequence: CASTNGPSTDTQYF.

The gene calls are TRBV7-8 and TRBJ2-7, with TRBD1 matching over 8 bases. V shed 6 bases, J shed 7 bases, and the junction held 11 bases outside the gene matches. The CDR3 has 14 amino acids. Germline values: CDR1 SGHVS, CDR2 FQNEAQ. The CDR3 loop reads CASRGTGLSWEQYF. The CDR3 DNA is TGTGCCAGCAGGGGGACAGGACTCTCCTGGGAGCAGTACTTC.

The CDR3 is CASSLEWTGITYEQYF. The CDR3 bases are TGTGCCAGCAGCTTGGAATGGACAGGGATAACCTACGAGCAGTACTTC. The rearrangement uses TRBV5-5 and TRBJ2-7, with 8 bases lining up with TRBD1. The V gene end was trimmed by 0 bases and the J gene end by 2 bases; junction bases not matched to a gene: 7. The V gene's germline CDR1 is SGHKS and CDR2 YYEKEE (reference sequence). The CDR3 consists of 16 residues. Based on the CDR3 plus reference TRBV5-5 and TRBJ2-7, the full variable domain is DAGVTQSPTHLIKTRGQQVTLRCSPISGHKSVSWYQQVLGQGPQFIFQYYEKEERGRGNFPDRFSARQFPNYSSELNVNALLLGDSALYLCASSLEWTGITYEQYFGPGTRLTVT.

The J gene is TRBJ2-7, the V gene TRBV5-1; D not certain. V was cut by 0 bases and J by 7 bases, with 11 bases left in between. The CDR3 is made up of 13 amino acids. Germline values: CDR1 SGHRS, CDR2 YFSETQ. The CDR3 reads CASSLALAEEQYF. CDR3 coding DNA: TGCGCCAGCAGCTTGGCCTTGGCCGAGGAGCAGTACTTC.

The chain combines TRBV25-1 with TRBJ1-3; no clear D gene. V was shortened by 1 base and J by 2 bases, with 6 bases between the two germline ends. This CDR3 has 14 amino acids. The germline V gene encodes CDR1 MGHDK and CDR2 SYGVNS. The CDR3 DNA follows: TGTGCCAGCAGTGAATTGGCCCCTGGAAACACCATATATTTT. Its translation: CASSELAPGNTIYF.

This chain links TRBV5-8 with TRBJ2-1, with TRBD2 identical over 11 bases. The CDR3 has 16 amino acids. The junction had 7 bases not matched to a gene; V was cut back by 4 bases and J by 4 bases. Germline V gene sequence: CDR1 SGHTS, CDR2 YDEGEE. This chain's CDR3 is CASSRTGLAAYNEQFF. The DNA for the CDR3 is TGTGCCAGCAGCCGGACGGGACTAGCGGCTTACAATGAGCAGTTCTTC. Drawing the rest from reference TRBV5-8 and TRBJ2-1, the complete variable domain is EAGVTQSPTHLIKTRGQQATLRCSPISGHTSVYWYQQALGLGLQFLLWYDEGEERNRGNFPPRFSGRQFPNYSSELNVNALELEDSALYLCASSRTGLAAYNEQFFGPGTRLTVL.

The chain is built from TRBV28 and TRBJ2-1; the D gene is possibly TRBD1 (7 bases). The germline CDR1 and CDR2 sequences are MDHEN and SYDVKM. Trimming took 6 bases from V and 0 from J, leaving 36 bases between them. The CDR3 totals 23 residues. CDR3 protein: CASRLGPGRAQGGTESSYNEQFF. The CDR3 DNA follows: TGTGCCAGCAGGTTAGGACCCGGCCGGGCCCAGGGGGGAACCGAGAGCTCCTACAATGAGCAGTTCTTC.

This sequence joins TRBV7-9 and TRBJ2-1; no firm D call. The V gene's germline CDR1 is SEHNR and CDR2 FQNEAQ (reference sequence). Trimming removed 5 bases from V and 9 bases from J, with 14 bases in between. This CDR3 has 13 amino acids. CDR3 bases: TGTGCCAGCAGCCTGCTTAACCTCCCTGAGCAGTTCTTC. Amino acids: CASSLLNLPEQFF. Variable domain in full (rest from reference TRBV7-9 and TRBJ2-1): DTGVSQNPRHKITKRGQNVTFRCDPISEHNRLYWYRQTLGQGPEFLTYFQNEAQLEKSRLLSDRFSAERPKGSFSTLEIQRTEQGDSAMYLCASSLLNLPEQFFGPGTRLTVL.

The chain joins TRBV4-1 to TRBJ1-4; D is possibly TRBD1 (6 bases). The germline V and J ends were trimmed by 0 bases and 8 bases, with 19 bases remaining between them. There are 17 residues in the CDR3. Germline CDR1 MGHRA, CDR2 YSYEKL. This chain's CDR3 is CASSQDAWAKRGEKLFF. CDR3 coding DNA: TGCGCCAGCAGCCAAGATGCCTGGGCAAAAAGGGGGGAAAAACTGTTTTTT.

V gene TRBV7-9 combines with J gene TRBJ2-1, with 12 bases aligning to TRBD2. The CDR3 is made up of 16 amino acids. V dropped 2 bases and J dropped 8; count of bases not matched to a gene: 7. Germline assignment: CDR1 SEHNR and CDR2 FQNEAQ (reference sequence). CDR3 sequence: CASSLSLAGGQHEQFF. The CDR3 DNA reads TGTGCCAGCAGCTTAAGTCTAGCGGGAGGGCAACATGAGCAGTTCTTC.

The V gene is TRBV27, the J gene TRBJ2-7, with 7 bases lining up with TRBD1. The length of the CDR3 is 14 residues. The junction had 5 bases not matched to a gene; V was cut back by 6 bases and J by 0 bases. Germline V gene sequence: CDR1 MNHEY, CDR2 SMNVEV (reference sequence). The CDR3 DNA sequence: TGTGCCAGCAGCTTGGACAGGTCCTCCTACGAGCAGTACTTC. This gives the protein CASSLDRSSYEQYF.

The J gene is TRBJ2-1, the V gene TRBV25-1; 11 positions agree with TRBD2. The CDR3 has 16 amino acids. CDR1 MGHDK and CDR2 SYGVNS come from the germline V gene. V shed 3 bases, J shed 7 bases, and the junction held 8 bases outside the gene matches. The chain's CDR3 is CASSDLAGGPWNEQFF. CDR3 nucleotide sequence: TGTGCCAGCAGTGATTTAGCGGGAGGGCCGTGGAATGAGCAGTTCTTC. Full variable domain (rest looked up from reference TRBV25-1 and TRBJ2-1): EADIYQTPRYLVIGTGKKITLECSQTMGHDKMYWYQQDPGMELHLIHYSYGVNSTEKGDLSSESTVSRIRTEHFPLTLESARPSHTSQYLCASSDLAGGPWNEQFFGPGTRLTVL.